This is a list of T cell receptor beta chains from one sample in a study of blood T cells in healthy people across ages. TCRdb re-called the 5' RACE reads through MiXCR, storing one row per CDR3 protein. The sample lists some 940,000 distinct CDR3 sequences; around 29% were seen once. These data were likewise used in another study, on T cells of mothers and their children.

Sequencing was carried out using blood. Receptors originate from a woman aged 35 to 49 in good health. Each CDR3 is given with its conserved first and last residue. Each record gives: CDR3 DNA, CDR3 protein, J gene, clone size, V gene, D gene. A D gene is named only where the DNA matches it firmly. Size tells how often a clone was seen (once, few, many) or the class of an expanded clone, and some rows leave it out.

TGCGCCAGCAGCCAAGACTATGAGGGAGGCTATGGCTACACCTTC,CASSQDYEGGYGYTF,TRBJ1-2,many,TRBV4-3,.
TGTGCCAGTTTCACACTCAATGAGCAGTTCTTC,CASFTLNEQFF,TRBJ2-1,.,TRBV28,.
TGTGCCAGCAGCCCGACTTACTCGGAAACCTACGAGCAGTACTTC,CASSPTYSETYEQYF,TRBJ2-7,many,TRBV5-5,.
TGTGCCAGCTCACCGCGGACAGAAACTGAAGCTTTCTTT,CASSPRTETEAFF,TRBJ1-1,.,TRBV18,.
TGTGCCAGCAGGGACAGGGTTCCCGGTCGGGAGACCCAGTACTTC,CASRDRVPGRETQYF,TRBJ2-5,.,TRBV2,TRBD1
TGTGCCAGCAGCCCGGCGGCTTCCTACGAGCAGTACTTC,CASSPAASYEQYF,TRBJ2-7,many,TRBV7-9,.
TGTGCCAGCAGCTTAGGGGACAGCCTGGAGCAGCCCCAGCATTTT,CASSLGDSLEQPQHF,TRBJ1-5,few,TRBV11-2,TRBD1
TGTGCCAGCAGCTTAGTAGGCCTACTGAGGAATGGCTACACCTTC,CASSLVGLLRNGYTF,TRBJ1-2,few,TRBV7-2,.
TGCAGCGTCAGGGACAGGGGGCAGGAAAATGAGCAGTTCTTC,CSVRDRGQENEQFF,TRBJ2-1,many,TRBV29-1,TRBD1
TGCAGTGCCCCGGGACAGAGCTCCTACGAGCAGTACTTC,CSAPGQSSYEQYF,TRBJ2-7,many,TRBV20-1,TRBD1
TGCAGTGCTAGACCGGGACAGATGAACACCGGGGAGCTGTTTTTT,CSARPGQMNTGELFF,TRBJ2-2,.,TRBV20-1,TRBD1
TGTGCCAGCGGACGGGAGAGGGGTAACTATGGCTACACCTTC,CASGRERGNYGYTF,TRBJ1-2,few,TRBV9,.
TGTGCCAGCAGGTGCTCGGGGACCTACGAGCAGTACTTC,CASRCSGTYEQYF,TRBJ2-7,.,TRBV6-5,.
TGCAGTGCCACCGGAAGAACTAGGTGGCGGGAGCAGTACTTC,CSATGRTRWREQYF,TRBJ2-4,.,TRBV20-1,TRBD2
TGTGCCAGCGCATCCGGGACAGGGGCGAGATACGAGCAGTACTTC,CASASGTGARYEQYF,TRBJ2-7,many,TRBV28,TRBD1
TGTGCCTGGAATGAGGTTGAGGGGCGCACTGAAGCTTTCTTT,CAWNEVEGRTEAFF,TRBJ1-1,.,TRBV30,.
TGTGCCGGCAGCGCCGGGACCGGAGGCGAGCAGTACTTC,CAGSAGTGGEQYF,TRBJ2-7,few,TRBV9,.
TGTGCCAGCAGCTTACGGTTGACAGCGGACACCGGGGAGCTGTTTTTT,CASSLRLTADTGELFF,TRBJ2-2,.,TRBV7-2,.
TGTGCCAGCAGCTCACTAGCGTCTAGCTCCTACAATGAGCAGTTCTTC,CASSSLASSSYNEQFF,TRBJ2-1,.,TRBV7-2,TRBD2
TGTGCCAGCAGCCCCGGGCTCGGGGCGCTTAGGGATGAGCAGTACTTC,CASSPGLGALRDEQYF,TRBJ2-4,.,TRBV7-3,.
TGCAGTGCTGGACAGGGGGCAGCGGAGACCCAGTACTTC,CSAGQGAAETQYF,TRBJ2-5,many,TRBV20-1,TRBD1
TGCGCCAGCAGCTTGGGGAGGGTGACTAGCGGCTCGAGCTCCTACAATGAGCAGTTCTTC,CASSLGRVTSGSSSYNEQFF,TRBJ2-1,.,TRBV5-1,TRBD2
TGCGCCAGCAGCCATGGCGCTCCTAGCGGGGGGGCCCTGGAGACCCAGTACTTC,CASSHGAPSGGALETQYF,TRBJ2-5,many,TRBV4-3,TRBD2
TGCGCCGGCAGCTCCAGGGTGTCCGGTTCACCCCTCCACTTT,CAGSSRVSGSPLHF,TRBJ1-6,.,TRBV5-1,.
TGTGCCAGCAGCTTAGGAGGGGGCCTTGAAAAACTGTTTTTT,CASSLGGGLEKLFF,TRBJ1-4,many,TRBV7-2,TRBD1
TGTGCCACACGGACGAATGGCAGGGAGACCCAGTACTTC,CATRTNGRETQYF,TRBJ2-5,few,TRBV12-3/TRBV12-4,.
TGTGCCAGCAGCTTAGAGTCAGGGGGGGCCTATGGCTACACCTTC,CASSLESGGAYGYTF,TRBJ1-2,.,TRBV7-6,TRBD1
TGTGCCAGCACCTCTTCATATGGCTACACCTTC,CASTSSYGYTF,TRBJ1-2,many,TRBV6-6,.
TGTGCCACCAGCAGAGATATGGCGGGACCCTACGAGCAGTACTTC,CATSRDMAGPYEQYF,TRBJ2-7,few,TRBV15,.
TGCGCCAGCAGCCAAGATAGGACCGTCTATAATTCACCCCTCCACTTT,CASSQDRTVYNSPLHF,TRBJ1-6,.,TRBV4-3,.
TGTGCCAGCCGCCAGGTTCCAGGGAGGGACTACGATGAGCAGTTCTTC,CASRQVPGRDYDEQFF,TRBJ2-1,.,TRBV3-1,TRBD2
TGCAGCTCTGAGGTGATACAGGCGATTTACAATGAGCAGTTCTTC,CSSEVIQAIYNEQFF,TRBJ2-1,few,TRBV29-1,.
TGTGCCAGCAGACCAGCGGGGGGGCCCAAAAACATTCAGTACTTC,CASRPAGGPKNIQYF,TRBJ2-4,few,TRBV7-2,TRBD2
TGTGCCAGCAGTAGACTATCAGGCCGGAGCTCCTACAATGAGCAGTTCTTC,CASSRLSGRSSYNEQFF,TRBJ2-1,.,TRBV27,.
TGTGCCAGCAGCTTGGTAGGAGGGCAGGGGAATCAGCCCCAGCATTTT,CASSLVGGQGNQPQHF,TRBJ1-5,.,TRBV5-5,.
TGTGCCAGCAGTTACCTCAAGAAGACCCAGTACTTC,CASSYLKKTQYF,TRBJ2-5,few,TRBV6-2/TRBV6-3,.
TGCGCCAGCAGCCCTGGGGTGGGACCTCTGAGGGAAAAACTGTTTTTT,CASSPGVGPLREKLFF,TRBJ1-4,.,TRBV5-1,.
TGTGCCAGGCAGAGATACAATGAGCAGTTCTTC,CARQRYNEQFF,TRBJ2-1,.,TRBV2,.
TGTGCCAGCAGTGAAGCGGGGAAGGGAGGCTACACCTTC,CASSEAGKGGYTF,TRBJ1-2,.,TRBV6-1,.
TGTGCCAGCTCATCCCAGGGGGCTACCTCTGGAAACACCATATATTTT,CASSSQGATSGNTIYF,TRBJ1-3,.,TRBV18,TRBD1
TGTGCCAGCAGCCAACGAAAAACCTCCTACAATGAGCAGTACTTC,CASSQRKTSYNEQYF,TRBJ2-7,.,TRBV4-2,.
TGTGCCAGCAGTCCCCAGGGGGCTGAAAAACTGTTTTTT,CASSPQGAEKLFF,TRBJ1-4,few,TRBV6-6,TRBD1
TGTGCCAGCAGGTCTCCGGGGGTAGGCACTGAAGCTTTCTTT,CASRSPGVGTEAFF,TRBJ1-1,.,TRBV6-5,.